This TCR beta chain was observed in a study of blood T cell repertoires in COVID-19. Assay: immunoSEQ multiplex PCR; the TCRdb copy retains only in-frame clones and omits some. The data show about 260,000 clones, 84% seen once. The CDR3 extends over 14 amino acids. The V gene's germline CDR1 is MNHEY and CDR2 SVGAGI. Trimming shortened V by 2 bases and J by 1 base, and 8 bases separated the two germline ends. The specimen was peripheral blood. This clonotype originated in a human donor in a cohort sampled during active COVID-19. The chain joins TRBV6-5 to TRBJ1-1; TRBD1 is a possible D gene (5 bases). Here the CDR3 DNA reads TGTGCCAGCAGTTACGGGGGGACGAACACTGAAGCTTTCTTT. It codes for CASSYGGTNTEAFF.